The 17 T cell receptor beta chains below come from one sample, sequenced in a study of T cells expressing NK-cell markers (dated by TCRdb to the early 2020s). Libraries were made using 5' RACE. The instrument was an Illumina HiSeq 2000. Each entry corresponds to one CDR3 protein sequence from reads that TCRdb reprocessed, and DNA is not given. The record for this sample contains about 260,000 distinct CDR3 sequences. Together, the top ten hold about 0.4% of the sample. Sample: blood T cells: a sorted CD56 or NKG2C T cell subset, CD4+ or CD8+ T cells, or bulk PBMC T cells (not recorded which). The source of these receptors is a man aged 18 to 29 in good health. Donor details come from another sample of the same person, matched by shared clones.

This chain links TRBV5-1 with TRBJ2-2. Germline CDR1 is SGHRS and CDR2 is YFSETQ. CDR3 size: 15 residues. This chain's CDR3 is CASSVALAGSGELFF.

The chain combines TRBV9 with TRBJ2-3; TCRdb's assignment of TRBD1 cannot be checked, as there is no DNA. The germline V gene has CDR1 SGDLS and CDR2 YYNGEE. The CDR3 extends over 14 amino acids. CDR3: CASSVGQGRNTQYF.

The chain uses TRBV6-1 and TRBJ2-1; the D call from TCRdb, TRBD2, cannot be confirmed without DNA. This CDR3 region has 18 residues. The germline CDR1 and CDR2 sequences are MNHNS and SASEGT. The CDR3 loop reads CASKAPLRAGNLYNEQFF.

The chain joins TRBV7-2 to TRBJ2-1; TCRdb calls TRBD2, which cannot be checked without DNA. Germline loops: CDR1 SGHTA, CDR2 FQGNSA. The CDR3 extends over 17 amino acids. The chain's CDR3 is CASSLWSGLGGYNEQFF.

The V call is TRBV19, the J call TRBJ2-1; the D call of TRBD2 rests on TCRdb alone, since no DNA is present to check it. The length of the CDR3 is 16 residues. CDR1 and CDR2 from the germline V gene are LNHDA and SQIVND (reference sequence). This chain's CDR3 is CASSIERLAGEREQFF.

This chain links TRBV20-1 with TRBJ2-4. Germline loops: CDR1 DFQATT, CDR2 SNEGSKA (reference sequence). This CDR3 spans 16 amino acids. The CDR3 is CSARDTQSLAKNIQYF.

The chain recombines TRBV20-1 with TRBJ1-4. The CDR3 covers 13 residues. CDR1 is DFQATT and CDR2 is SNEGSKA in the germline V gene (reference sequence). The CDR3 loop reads CSARSGRIEKLFF.

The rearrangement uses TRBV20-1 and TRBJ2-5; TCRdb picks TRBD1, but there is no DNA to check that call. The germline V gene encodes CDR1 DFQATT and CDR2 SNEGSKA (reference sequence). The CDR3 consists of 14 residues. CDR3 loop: CSARGEQGRSSQYF.

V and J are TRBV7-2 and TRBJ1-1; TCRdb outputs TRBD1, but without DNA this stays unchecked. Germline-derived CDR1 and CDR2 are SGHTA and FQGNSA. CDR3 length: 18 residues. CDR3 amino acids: CASSLGPGVIRENTEAFF.

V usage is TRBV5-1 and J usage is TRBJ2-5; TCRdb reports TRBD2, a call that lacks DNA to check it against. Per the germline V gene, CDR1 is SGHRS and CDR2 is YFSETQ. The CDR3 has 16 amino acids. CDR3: CASSPGLAGELETQYF.

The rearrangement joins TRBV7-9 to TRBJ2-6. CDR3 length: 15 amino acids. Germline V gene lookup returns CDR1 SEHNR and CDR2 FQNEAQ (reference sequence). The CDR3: CASSADFAGANVLTF.

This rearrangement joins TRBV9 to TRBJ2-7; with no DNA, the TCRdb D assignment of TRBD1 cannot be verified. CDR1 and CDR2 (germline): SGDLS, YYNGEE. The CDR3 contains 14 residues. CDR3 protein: CASSKRRGTYEQYF.

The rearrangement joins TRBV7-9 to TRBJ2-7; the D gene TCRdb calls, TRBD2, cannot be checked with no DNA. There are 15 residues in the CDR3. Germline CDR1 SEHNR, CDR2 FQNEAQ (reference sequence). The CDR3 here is CASSLSGLRGYEQYF. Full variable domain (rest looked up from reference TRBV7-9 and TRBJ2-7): DTGVSQNPRHKITKRGQNVTFRCDPISEHNRLYWYRQTLGQGPEFLTYFQNEAQLEKSRLLSDRFSAERPKGSFSTLEIQRTEQGDSAMYLCASSLSGLRGYEQYFGPGTRLTVT.

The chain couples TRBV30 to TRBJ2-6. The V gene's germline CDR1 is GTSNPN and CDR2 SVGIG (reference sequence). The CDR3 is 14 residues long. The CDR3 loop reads CAWTASLRANVLTF.

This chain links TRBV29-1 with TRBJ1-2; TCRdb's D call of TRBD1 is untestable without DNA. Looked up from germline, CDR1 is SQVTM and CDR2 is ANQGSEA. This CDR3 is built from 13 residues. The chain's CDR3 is CSVETTTGTGYTF.

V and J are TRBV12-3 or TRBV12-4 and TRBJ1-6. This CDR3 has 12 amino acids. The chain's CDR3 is CASRSSGAPLHF.

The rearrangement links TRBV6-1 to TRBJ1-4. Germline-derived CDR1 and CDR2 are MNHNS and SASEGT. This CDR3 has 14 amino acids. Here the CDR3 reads CASTREEWSEKLFF.